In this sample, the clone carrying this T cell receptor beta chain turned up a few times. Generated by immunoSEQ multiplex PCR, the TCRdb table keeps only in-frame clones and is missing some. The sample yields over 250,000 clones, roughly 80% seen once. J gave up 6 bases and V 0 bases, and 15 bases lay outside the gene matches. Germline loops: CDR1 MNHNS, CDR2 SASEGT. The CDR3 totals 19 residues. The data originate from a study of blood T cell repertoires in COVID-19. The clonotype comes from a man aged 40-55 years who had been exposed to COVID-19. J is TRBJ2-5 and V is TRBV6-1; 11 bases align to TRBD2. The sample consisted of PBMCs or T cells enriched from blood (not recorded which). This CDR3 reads CASSEAHTGTSGPKKTQYF. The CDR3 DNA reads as TGTGCCAGCAGTGAAGCGCATACCGGGACTAGCGGACCCAAAAAGACCCAGTACTTC.